Below are 5 T cell receptor beta chains sequenced from a single sample in a study of shared clonotypes between healthy human individuals. Profiling relied on immunoSEQ multiplex PCR, and the TCRdb table lists in-frame clones only, not all of them. Here the sample spans 2.5 million or so clones, around nine tenths being singletons. Sequenced input: naive CD4+ T cells sorted from blood. Described subset: CD45RA+ positively selected. The source is a man between 18 and 29 years old in good health.

The chain carries TRBV9 and TRBJ2-7, with D unresolved. Germline V gene sequence: CDR1 SGDLS, CDR2 YYNGEE. The V end was cut by 0 bases, the J end by 4 bases, with 14 bases between. The CDR3 consists of 15 residues. The chain's CDR3 is CASSVESGPAYEQYF. CDR3 nucleotides: TGTGCCAGCAGCGTAGAATCCGGCCCAGCTTACGAGCAGTACTTC.

CDR3 protein: CASSVRTGALNNSPLHF. The DNA of the CDR3 is TGTGCCAGCAGTGTCAGGACAGGGGCCCTTAATAATTCACCCCTCCACTTT. The chain employs TRBV2 and TRBJ1-6; 9 nucleotides agree with TRBD1. With V trimmed by 4 bases and J by 5 bases, 9 bases remained unmatched. The CDR3 has 17 residues. CDR1 and CDR2 from the germline V gene are SNHLY and FYNNEI.

The chain carries TRBV23-1 and TRBJ2-7; the D gene could be TRBD1 or TRBD2 (5 bases each). TRBV23-1 is assigned to the ORF class and has an uncertain function. V lost 4 bases, J lost 1 base, and 20 bases lay in between. This CDR3 comprises 17 residues. The CDR3 DNA reads TGCGCCAGCAGTCCGGGCCGGGACCCCTTGGGTTCCTACGAGCAGTACTTC. It codes for CASSPGRDPLGSYEQYF.

The genes are TRBV18 and TRBJ2-3, with 7 bases that match TRBD1. The CDR3 extends over 16 amino acids. V shed 3 bases, J shed 2 bases, and the junction held 8 bases outside the gene matches. The germline gives CDR1 KGHSH, CDR2 LQKENI. CDR3 residues: CASSPKPEGATDTQYF. CDR3 coding DNA: TGTGCCAGCTCACCGAAACCCGAGGGGGCCACAGATACGCAGTATTTT.

The rearrangement uses TRBV9 and TRBJ2-5; D gene ambiguous. Germline lookup yields CDR1 SGDLS and CDR2 YYNGEE. The CDR3 contains 15 residues. The V end was cut by 3 bases, the J end by 5 bases, with 17 bases between. The chain's CDR3 is CASSAGSHRGETQYF. DNA of the CDR3: TGTGCCAGCAGCGCCGGAAGCCATCGCGGTGAGACCCAGTACTTC.